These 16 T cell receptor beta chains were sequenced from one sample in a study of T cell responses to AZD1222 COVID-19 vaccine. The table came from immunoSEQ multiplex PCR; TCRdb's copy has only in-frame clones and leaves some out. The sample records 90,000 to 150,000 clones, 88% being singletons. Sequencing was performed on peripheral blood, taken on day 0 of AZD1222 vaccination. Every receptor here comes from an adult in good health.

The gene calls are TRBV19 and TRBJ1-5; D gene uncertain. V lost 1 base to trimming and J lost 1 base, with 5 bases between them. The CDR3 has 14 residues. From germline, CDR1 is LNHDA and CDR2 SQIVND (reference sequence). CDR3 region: CASSIGGSNQPQHF. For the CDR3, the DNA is TGTGCCAGTAGTATAGGAGGCAGCAATCAGCCCCAGCATTTT.

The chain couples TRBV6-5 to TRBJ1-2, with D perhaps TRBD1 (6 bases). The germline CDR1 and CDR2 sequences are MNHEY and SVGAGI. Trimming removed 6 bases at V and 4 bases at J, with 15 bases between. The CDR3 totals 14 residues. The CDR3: CASRGGRMGYGYTF. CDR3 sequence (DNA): TGTGCCAGCAGAGGGGGACGGATGGGCTATGGCTACACCTTC.

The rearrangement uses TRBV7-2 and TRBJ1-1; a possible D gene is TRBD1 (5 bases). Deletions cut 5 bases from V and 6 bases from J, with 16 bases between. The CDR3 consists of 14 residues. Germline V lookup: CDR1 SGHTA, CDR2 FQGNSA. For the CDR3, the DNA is TGTGCCAGCAGCCCCTCCTCAGGGTACGCTGAAGCTTTCTTT. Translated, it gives CASSPSSGYAEAFF.

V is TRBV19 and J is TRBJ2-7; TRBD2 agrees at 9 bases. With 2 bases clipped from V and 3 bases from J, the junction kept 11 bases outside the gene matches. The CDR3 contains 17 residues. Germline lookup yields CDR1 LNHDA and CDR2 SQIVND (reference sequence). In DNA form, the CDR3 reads TGTGCCAGTAGTATATCACTAGCGGGCGTCGTTTACTACGAGCAGTACTTC. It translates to CASSISLAGVVYYEQYF.

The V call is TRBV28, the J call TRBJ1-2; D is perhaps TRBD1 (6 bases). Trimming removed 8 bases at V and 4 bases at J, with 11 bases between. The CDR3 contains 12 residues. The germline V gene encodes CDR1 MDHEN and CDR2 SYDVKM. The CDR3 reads CASEGGGYGYTF. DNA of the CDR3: TGTGCCAGCGAGGGGGGAGGCTATGGCTACACCTTC.

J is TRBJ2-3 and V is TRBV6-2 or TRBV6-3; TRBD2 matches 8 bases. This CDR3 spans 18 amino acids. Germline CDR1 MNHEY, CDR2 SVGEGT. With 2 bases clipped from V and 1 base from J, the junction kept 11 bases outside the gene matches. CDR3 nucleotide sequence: TGTGCCAGCAGTTACACCGTTAGCGGGACCTACCGCACAGATACGCAGTATTTT. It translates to CASSYTVSGTYRTDTQYF.

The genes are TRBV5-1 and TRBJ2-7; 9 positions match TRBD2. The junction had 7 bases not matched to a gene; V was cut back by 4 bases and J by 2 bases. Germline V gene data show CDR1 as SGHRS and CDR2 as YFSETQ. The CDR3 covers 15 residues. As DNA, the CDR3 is TGCGCCAGCAGCCCCTTGACTAGCGGAGCCTACGAGCAGTACTTC. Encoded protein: CASSPLTSGAYEQYF.

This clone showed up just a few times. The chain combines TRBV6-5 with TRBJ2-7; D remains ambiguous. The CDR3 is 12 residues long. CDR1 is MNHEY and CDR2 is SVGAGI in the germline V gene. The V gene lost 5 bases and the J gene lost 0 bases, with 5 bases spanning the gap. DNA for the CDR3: TGTGCCAGCAGTCCGACCTCCTACGAGCAGTACTTC. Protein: CASSPTSYEQYF.

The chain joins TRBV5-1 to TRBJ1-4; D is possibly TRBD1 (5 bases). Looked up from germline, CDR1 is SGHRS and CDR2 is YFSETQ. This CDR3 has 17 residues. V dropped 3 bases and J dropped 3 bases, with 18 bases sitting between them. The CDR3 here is CASSSTGAPLSNEKLFF. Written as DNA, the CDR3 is TGCGCCAGCAGCTCAACAGGTGCCCCCCTTTCTAATGAAAAACTGTTTTTT.

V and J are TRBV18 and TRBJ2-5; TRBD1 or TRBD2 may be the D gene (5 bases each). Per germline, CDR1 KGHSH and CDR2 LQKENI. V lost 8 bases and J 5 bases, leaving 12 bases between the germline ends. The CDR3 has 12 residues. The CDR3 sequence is CASDGKGETQYF. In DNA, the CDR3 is TGTGCCAGCGACGGGAAGGGGGAGACCCAGTACTTC. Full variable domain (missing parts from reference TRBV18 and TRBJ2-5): NAGVMQNPRHLVRRRGQEARLRCSPMKGHSHVYWYRQLPEEGLKFMVYLQKENIIDESGMPKERFSAEFPKEGPSILRIQQVVRGDSAAYFCASDGKGETQYFGPGTRLLVL.

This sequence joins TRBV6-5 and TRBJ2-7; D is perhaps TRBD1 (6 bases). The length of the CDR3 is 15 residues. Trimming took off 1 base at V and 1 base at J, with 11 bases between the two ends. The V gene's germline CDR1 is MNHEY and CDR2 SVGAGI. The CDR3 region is CASSYFPTGSYEQYF. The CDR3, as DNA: TGTGCCAGCAGTTACTTTCCCACAGGGTCCTACGAGCAGTACTTC.

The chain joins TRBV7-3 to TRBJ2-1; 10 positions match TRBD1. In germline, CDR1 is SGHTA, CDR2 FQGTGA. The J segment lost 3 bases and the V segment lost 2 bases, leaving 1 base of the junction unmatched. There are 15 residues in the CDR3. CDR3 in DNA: TGTGCCAGCAGCTTAGGGACAGGGGTCTACAATGAGCAGTTCTTC. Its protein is CASSLGTGVYNEQFF.

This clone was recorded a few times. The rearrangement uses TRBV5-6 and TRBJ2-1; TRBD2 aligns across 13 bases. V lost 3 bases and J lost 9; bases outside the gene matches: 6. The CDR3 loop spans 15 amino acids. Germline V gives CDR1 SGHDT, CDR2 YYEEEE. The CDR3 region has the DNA TGTGCCAGCAGCTATACTAGCGGGGGGGTTGGTGAGCAGTTCTTC. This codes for CASSYTSGGVGEQFF.

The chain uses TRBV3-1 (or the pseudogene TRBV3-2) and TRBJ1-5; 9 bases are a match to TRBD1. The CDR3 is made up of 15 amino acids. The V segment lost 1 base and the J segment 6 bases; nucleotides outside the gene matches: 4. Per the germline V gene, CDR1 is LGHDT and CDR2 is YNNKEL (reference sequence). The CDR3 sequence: CASSQGDREGQPQHF. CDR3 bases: TGTGCCAGCAGCCAAGGGGACAGGGAGGGTCAGCCCCAGCATTTT.

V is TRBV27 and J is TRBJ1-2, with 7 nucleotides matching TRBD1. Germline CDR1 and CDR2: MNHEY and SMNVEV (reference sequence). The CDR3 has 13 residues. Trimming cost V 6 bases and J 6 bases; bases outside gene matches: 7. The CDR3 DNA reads TGTGCCAGCAGGTCTACGGGACAGAATGGCTACACCTTC. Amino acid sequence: CASRSTGQNGYTF.

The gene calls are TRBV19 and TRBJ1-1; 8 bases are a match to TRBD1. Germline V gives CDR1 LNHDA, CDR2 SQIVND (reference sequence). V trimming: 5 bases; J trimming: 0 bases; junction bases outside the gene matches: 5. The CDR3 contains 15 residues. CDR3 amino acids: CASSPRTGLNTEAFF. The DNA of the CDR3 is TGTGCCAGTAGTCCCCGGACAGGGCTGAACACTGAAGCTTTCTTT.